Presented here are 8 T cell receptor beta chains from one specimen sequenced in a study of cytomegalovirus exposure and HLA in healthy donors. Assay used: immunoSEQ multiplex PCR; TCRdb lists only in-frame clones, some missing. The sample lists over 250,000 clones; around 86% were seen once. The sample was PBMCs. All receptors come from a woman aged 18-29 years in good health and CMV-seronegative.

The CDR3 coding sequence is TGTGCCAGCAGTTTTAGGGGGCACGGCTACACCTTC. Protein product: CASSFRGHGYTF. The rearrangement joins TRBV27 to TRBJ1-2, with 7 bases matching TRBD1. There are 12 residues in the CDR3. CDR1 is MNHEY, CDR2 SMNVEV, per germline (reference sequence). The V and J ends lost 3 bases and 8 bases, in that order; junction bases with no gene match: 3.

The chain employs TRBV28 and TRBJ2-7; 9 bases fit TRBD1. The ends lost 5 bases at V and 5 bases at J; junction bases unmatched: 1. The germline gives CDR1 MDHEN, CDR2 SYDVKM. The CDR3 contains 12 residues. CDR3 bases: TGTGCCAGCAGTACAGGGGGCCACGAGCAGTACTTC. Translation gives CASSTGGHEQYF. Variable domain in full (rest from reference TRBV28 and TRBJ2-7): DVKVTQSSRYLVKRTGEKVFLECVQDMDHENMFWYRQDPGLGLRLIYFSYDVKMKEKGDIPEGYSVSREKKERFSLILESASTNQTSMYLCASSTGGHEQYFGPGTRLTVT.

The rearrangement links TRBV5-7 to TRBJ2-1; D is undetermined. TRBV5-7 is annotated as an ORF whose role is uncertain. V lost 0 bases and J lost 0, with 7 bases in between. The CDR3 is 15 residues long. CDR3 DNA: TGTGCCAGCAGCTTGGTCGGCGGCTCCTACAATGAGCAGTTCTTC. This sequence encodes CASSLVGGSYNEQFF.

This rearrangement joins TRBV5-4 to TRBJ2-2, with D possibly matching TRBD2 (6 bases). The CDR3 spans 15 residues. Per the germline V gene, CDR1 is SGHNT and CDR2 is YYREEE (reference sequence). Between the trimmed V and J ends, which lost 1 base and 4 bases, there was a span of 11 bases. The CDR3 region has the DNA TGTGCCAGCAGCTTGCTAGCGATTGGCACCGGGGAGCTGTTTTTT. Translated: CASSLLAIGTGELFF.

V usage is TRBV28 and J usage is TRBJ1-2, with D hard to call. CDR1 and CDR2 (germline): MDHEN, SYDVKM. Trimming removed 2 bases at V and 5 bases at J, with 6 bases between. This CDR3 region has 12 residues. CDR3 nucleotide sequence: TGTGCCAGCAGTTTAAACATGTATGGCTACACCTTC. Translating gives CASSLNMYGYTF.

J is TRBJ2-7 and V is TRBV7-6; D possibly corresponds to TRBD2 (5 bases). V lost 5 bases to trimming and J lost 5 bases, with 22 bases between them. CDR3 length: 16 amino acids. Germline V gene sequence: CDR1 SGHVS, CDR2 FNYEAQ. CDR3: CASSPTTKSRPHEQYF. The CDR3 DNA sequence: TGTGCCAGCAGCCCAACGACTAAATCTCGCCCCCACGAGCAGTACTTC.

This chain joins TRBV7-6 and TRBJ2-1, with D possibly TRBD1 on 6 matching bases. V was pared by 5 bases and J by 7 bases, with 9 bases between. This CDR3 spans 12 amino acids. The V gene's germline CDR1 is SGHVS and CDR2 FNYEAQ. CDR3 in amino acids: CASSQDRNEQFF. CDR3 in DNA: TGTGCCAGCAGCCAGGACAGAAATGAGCAGTTCTTC.

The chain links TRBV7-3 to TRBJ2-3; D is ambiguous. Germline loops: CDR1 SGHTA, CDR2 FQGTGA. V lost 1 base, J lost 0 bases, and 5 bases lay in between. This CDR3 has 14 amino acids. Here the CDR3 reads CASSLRASTDTQYF. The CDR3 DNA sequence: TGTGCCAGCAGCTTAAGGGCTAGCACAGATACGCAGTATTTT.